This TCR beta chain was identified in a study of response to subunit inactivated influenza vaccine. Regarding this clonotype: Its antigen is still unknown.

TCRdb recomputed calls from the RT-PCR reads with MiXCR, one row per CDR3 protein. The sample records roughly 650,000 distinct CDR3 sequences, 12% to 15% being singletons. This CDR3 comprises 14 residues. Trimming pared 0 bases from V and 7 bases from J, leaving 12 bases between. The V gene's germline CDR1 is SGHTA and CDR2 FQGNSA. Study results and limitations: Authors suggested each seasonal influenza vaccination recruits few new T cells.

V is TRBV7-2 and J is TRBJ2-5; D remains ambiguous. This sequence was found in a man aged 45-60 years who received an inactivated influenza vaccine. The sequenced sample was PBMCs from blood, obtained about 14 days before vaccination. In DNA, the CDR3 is TGTGCCAGCAGCTTAGCGCGAAGTGCGTCGACCCAGTACTTC. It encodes CASSLARSASTQYF.